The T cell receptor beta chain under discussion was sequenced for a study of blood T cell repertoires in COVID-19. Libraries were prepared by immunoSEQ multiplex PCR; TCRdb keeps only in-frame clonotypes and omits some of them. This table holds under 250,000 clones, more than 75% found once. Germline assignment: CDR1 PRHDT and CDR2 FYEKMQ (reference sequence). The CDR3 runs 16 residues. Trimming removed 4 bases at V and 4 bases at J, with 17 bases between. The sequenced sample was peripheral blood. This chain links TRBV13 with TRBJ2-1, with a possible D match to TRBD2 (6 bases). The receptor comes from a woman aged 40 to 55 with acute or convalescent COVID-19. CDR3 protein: CASSSHKRAKYNEQFF. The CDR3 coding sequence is TGTGCCAGCAGCTCCCACAAGCGGGCGAAGTACAATGAGCAGTTCTTC.